A single sample is the source of the 21 T cell receptor beta chains below, sequenced in a study of blood T cell repertoires in COVID-19 (dated by TCRdb to between 2020 and 2021). Libraries were made using the immunoSEQ multiplex PCR assay. The table was pulled from immuneACCESS by TCRdb, which kept in-frame rearrangements only. Such tables lose some clones; where checked, under half of the loss comes from unresolved V genes, and the rest has no known cause. Here the sample has 150,000 to 190,000 clones; under 90% occur a single time. In total, the top ten clones hold roughly 0.52% of the sample. The sample comprised peripheral blood. These receptors came from a man between 60 and 75 years old with acute or convalescent COVID-19.

This sequence joins TRBV7-2 and TRBJ1-1; 7 positions match TRBD1. Germline assignment: CDR1 SGHTA and CDR2 FQGNSA. The CDR3 consists of 14 residues. J lost 0 bases, V lost 8 bases, and 6 bases had no gene match. Written as DNA, the CDR3 is TGTGCCAGCCGGAAGGGACAGCTGAACACTGAAGCTTTCTTT. Amino acid sequence: CASRKGQLNTEAFF.

The chain combines TRBV2 with TRBJ2-7; tentatively, D is TRBD2 (6 bases). Germline CDR1 is SNHLY and CDR2 is FYNNEI. V gave up 6 bases and J gave up 1 base, with 10 bases separating them. This CDR3 is built from 13 residues. CDR3 nucleotides: TGTGCCAGCAGGGGGCGGGGTTCCTACGAGCAGTACTTC. It translates to CASRGRGSYEQYF. The entire variable domain, with the rest obtained from reference TRBV2 and TRBJ2-7, is as follows: EPEVTQTPSHQVTQMGQEVILRCVPISNHLYFYWYRQILGQKVEFLVSFYNNEISEKSEIFDDQFSVERPDGSNFTLKIRSTKLEDSAMYFCASRGRGSYEQYFGPGTRLTVT.

This clone was picked up a small number of times. The chain combines TRBV5-8 with TRBJ1-1; a weak D match, TRBD1 (5 bases). Trimming shortened V by 7 bases and J by 0 bases, and 16 bases separated the two germline ends. The CDR3 is 15 residues long. The germline V gene has CDR1 SGHTS and CDR2 YDEGEE. DNA for the CDR3: TGTGCCAGCTGCGGACAATACCCCATGAACACTGAAGCTTTCTTT. It is translated as CASCGQYPMNTEAFF.

J is TRBJ2-7 and V is TRBV9, with TRBD2 matching 7 bases. Germline CDR1 and CDR2: SGDLS and YYNGEE. V trimming: 0 bases; J trimming: 3 bases; junction bases outside the gene matches: 3. The CDR3 has 14 residues. CDR3 amino acids: CASSVESGNYEQYF. The CDR3 DNA follows: TGTGCCAGCAGCGTAGAGAGCGGGAACTACGAGCAGTACTTC.

V usage is TRBV9 and J usage is TRBJ1-5, with D hard to call. There are 15 residues in the CDR3. Trimming stripped 3 bases from V and 6 bases from J, with 16 bases between. Germline V lookup: CDR1 SGDLS, CDR2 YYNGEE. CDR3 sequence (DNA): TGTGCCAGCAGCGCTAGTGGGTCAGACGCTCAGCCCCAGCATTTT. This gives the protein CASSASGSDAQPQHF. The full variable domain, completed using reference TRBV9 and TRBJ1-5, is DSGVTQTPKHLITATGQRVTLRCSPRSGDLSVYWYQQSLDQGLQFLIQYYNGEERAKGNILERFSAQQFPDLHSELNLSSLELGDSALYFCASSASGSDAQPQHFGDGTRLSIL.

For the CDR3, the DNA is TGTGCCTGGTACGGGGGGTCCACTGAAGCTTTCTTT. Translated: CAWYGGSTEAFF. The rearrangement links TRBV30 to TRBJ1-1; TRBD1 is a possible D gene (5 bases). Germline V CDR1 and CDR2: GTSNPN, SVGIG (reference sequence). This CDR3 is 12 amino acids long. Between the trimmed V and J ends, which lost 5 bases and 4 bases, there was a span of 11 bases.

The chain joins TRBV5-1 to TRBJ1-4; 9 nucleotides match TRBD1. The trim removed 0 bases at V and 5 bases at J, leaving 2 bases unmatched. CDR3 size: 15 residues. Germline V gives CDR1 SGHRS, CDR2 YFSETQ. The CDR3 DNA follows: TGCGCCAGCAGCTTGGAAGGACAGGGGAATGAAAAACTGTTTTTT. It is translated as CASSLEGQGNEKLFF. Together with reference TRBV5-1 and TRBJ1-4, the CDR3 gives the full variable domain: KAGVTQTPRYLIKTRGQQVTLSCSPISGHRSVSWYQQTPGQGLQFLFEYFSETQRNKGNFPGRFSGRQFSNSRSEMNVSTLELGDSALYLCASSLEGQGNEKLFFGSGTQLSVL.

This clone was seen only once. The gene calls are TRBV18 and TRBJ2-1; D is unresolved. The germline CDR1 and CDR2 sequences are KGHSH and LQKENI. The CDR3 covers 13 residues. The V end lost 4 bases, the J end lost 4 bases, and 8 bases lay between the germline ends. The CDR3 DNA is TGTGCCAGCTCACTGCTGGAGTACAATGAGCAGTTCTTC. Translation gives CASSLLEYNEQFF.

This chain joins TRBV6-2 or TRBV6-3 and TRBJ2-7; 8 nucleotides agree with TRBD1. Germline V gives CDR1 MNHEY, CDR2 SVGEGT. The junction had 14 bases not matched to a gene; V was cut back by 5 bases and J by 5 bases. The CDR3 length is 16 residues. The CDR3: CASSPLGQGGLNEQYF. In DNA, the CDR3 is TGTGCCAGCAGTCCCCTAGGACAGGGCGGGCTCAACGAGCAGTACTTC.

The V gene is TRBV6-5, the J gene TRBJ1-1; TRBD1 aligns across 8 bases. The CDR3 consists of 14 residues. With V trimmed by 0 bases and J by 11 bases, 8 bases remained unmatched. The germline gives CDR1 MNHEY, CDR2 SVGAGI. The CDR3 region is CASSYSGTGAVAFF. The CDR3 coding sequence is TGTGCCAGCAGTTACTCCGGGACAGGTGCCGTCGCTTTCTTT.

The chain combines TRBV28 with TRBJ2-3; a weak D match, TRBD2 (6 bases). Germline V gene sequence: CDR1 MDHEN, CDR2 SYDVKM. V gave up 10 bases and J gave up 1 base, with 21 bases separating them. The CDR3 loop spans 16 amino acids. The CDR3 nucleotides are TGTGCCACCAGGTCGGCGGGGAGAGGGGGCACAGATACGCAGTATTTT. This sequence encodes CATRSAGRGGTDTQYF.

The chain employs TRBV15 and TRBJ1-5; D perhaps matches TRBD1 (5 bases). The CDR3 loop spans 16 amino acids. The germline gives CDR1 LNHNV, CDR2 YYDKDF (reference sequence). Trimming shortened V by 0 bases and J by 5 bases, and 14 bases separated the two germline ends. The CDR3 DNA sequence: TGTGCCACCAGCAGAGATCTGAGACAGTTCGATCAGCCCCAGCATTTT. Translation gives CATSRDLRQFDQPQHF. The full variable domain, rest sourced from reference TRBV15 and TRBJ1-5, is DAMVIQNPRYQVTQFGKPVTLSCSQTLNHNVMYWYQQKSSQAPKLLFHYYDKDFNNEADTPDNFQSRRPNTSFCFLDIRSPGLGDTAMYLCATSRDLRQFDQPQHFGDGTRLSIL.

This chain links TRBV3-1 (or the pseudogene TRBV3-2) with TRBJ2-1; D is unresolved. The V end lost 4 bases, the J end lost 6 bases, and 10 bases lay between the germline ends. This CDR3 is 13 amino acids long. Germline assignment: CDR1 LGHDT and CDR2 YNNKEL (reference sequence). CDR3: CASSREYSNEQFF. The CDR3 DNA reads as TGTGCCAGCAGCCGAGAGTACAGCAATGAGCAGTTCTTC.

V usage is TRBV28 and J usage is TRBJ1-4; TRBD1 might be the D (6 bases). Germline CDR1 MDHEN, CDR2 SYDVKM. The CDR3 is 15 residues long. The ends were cut back, 5 bases at V and 7 bases at J, with 17 bases in the middle. The CDR3 DNA sequence: TGTGCCAGCAGTCCCCCGCAGGGGAACGGTGAAAAACTGTTTTTT. This encodes CASSPPQGNGEKLFF. The variable domain in full, with the rest retrieved from reference TRBV28 and TRBJ1-4, is DVKVTQSSRYLVKRTGEKVFLECVQDMDHENMFWYRQDPGLGLRLIYFSYDVKMKEKGDIPEGYSVSREKKERFSLILESASTNQTSMYLCASSPPQGNGEKLFFGSGTQLSVL.

The V gene is TRBV7-2, the J gene TRBJ1-2; D possibly corresponds to TRBD1 (6 bases). There are 15 residues in the CDR3. The V gene's germline CDR1 is SGHTA and CDR2 FQGNSA. With 1 base removed from V and 7 bases from J, the gap between germline ends came to 16 bases. The CDR3 protein is CASSLEGQRGGGYTF. In DNA, the CDR3 is TGTGCCAGCAGCTTAGAGGGACAACGAGGCGGTGGCTACACCTTC.

The chain combines TRBV9 with TRBJ1-5; 7 bases are a match to TRBD1. In germline, CDR1 is SGDLS, CDR2 YYNGEE. J lost 3 bases, V lost 4 bases, and 4 bases had no gene match. The CDR3 sequence is 14 residues long. The CDR3 DNA reads TGTGCCAGCAGCCTGGACAGGTCCAATCAGCCCCAGCATTTT. It translates to CASSLDRSNQPQHF.

This clone was counted only a few times. V gene TRBV13 combines with J gene TRBJ2-2; 9 bases match TRBD1. Germline CDR1 reads PRHDT; CDR2 reads FYEKMQ (reference sequence). This CDR3 has 16 amino acids. V trimming: 1 base; J trimming: 4 bases; junction bases outside the gene matches: 4. The CDR3 loop reads CASSLVGQGRTGELFF. In nucleotides, the CDR3 is TGTGCCAGCAGCTTAGTTGGACAGGGGCGCACCGGGGAGCTGTTTTTT.

The V and J genes are TRBV5-1 and TRBJ2-5, with 9 bases identical to TRBD2. V was pared by 9 bases and J by 2 bases, with 5 bases of the junction left unmatched. Germline values: CDR1 SGHRS, CDR2 YFSETQ. This CDR3 has 13 residues. The CDR3 spells CATYSGSQETQYF. CDR3 in DNA: TGCGCCACCTATAGCGGGAGTCAAGAGACCCAGTACTTC.

The V gene is TRBV6-5, the J gene TRBJ1-1, with a weak D call TRBD1 (5 bases). The CDR3 loop spans 15 amino acids. V lost 3 bases, J lost 5 bases, and 16 bases lay in between. Germline CDR1 and CDR2: MNHEY and SVGAGI. The CDR3 DNA reads TGTGCCAGCAGTTATGGGGGGACCTCTGGGACTGAAGCTTTCTTT. This sequence encodes CASSYGGTSGTEAFF.

This clone was counted a few times. The V and J genes are TRBV5-4 and TRBJ2-7; D unclear. V lost 3 bases and J lost 1, with 8 bases in between. Germline CDR1 and CDR2: SGHNT and YYREEE (reference sequence). The CDR3 has 13 residues. The chain's CDR3 is CASSYDQSYEQYF. Here the CDR3 DNA reads TGTGCCAGCAGCTACGATCAGTCCTACGAGCAGTACTTC.

The chain is built from TRBV12-3 or TRBV12-4 and TRBJ2-3, with D hard to call. The V gene lost 9 bases and the J gene lost 0 bases, with 10 bases spanning the gap. The CDR3 loop spans 13 amino acids. The CDR3 region has the DNA TGTGCCAGTCGCCCTGCGAGCACAGATACGCAGTATTTT. Its translation is CASRPASTDTQYF.